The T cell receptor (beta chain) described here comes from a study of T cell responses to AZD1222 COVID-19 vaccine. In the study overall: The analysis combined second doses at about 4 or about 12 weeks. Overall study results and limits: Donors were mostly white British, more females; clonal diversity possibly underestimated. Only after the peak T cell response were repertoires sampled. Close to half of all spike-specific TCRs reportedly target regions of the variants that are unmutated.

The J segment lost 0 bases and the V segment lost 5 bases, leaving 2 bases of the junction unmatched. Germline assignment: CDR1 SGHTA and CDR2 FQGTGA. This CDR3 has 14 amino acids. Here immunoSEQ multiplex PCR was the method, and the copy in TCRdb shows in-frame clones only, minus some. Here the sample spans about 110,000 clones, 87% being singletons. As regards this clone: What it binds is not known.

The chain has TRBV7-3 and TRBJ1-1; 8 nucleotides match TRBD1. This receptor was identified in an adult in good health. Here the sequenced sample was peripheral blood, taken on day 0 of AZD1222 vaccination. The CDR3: CASSQTGVNTEAFF. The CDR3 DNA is TGTGCCAGCAGCCAGACAGGGGTGAACACTGAAGCTTTCTTT.